The table lists the clone carrying this TCR beta chain with a few counts. What it recognizes is unknown. This record belongs to a study of early T cells in non-severe SARS-CoV-2 infection. The study's findings and limits: Clonotype matching in VDJdb favored anti-spike CD8 responses and did not capture private and CD4 specificities.

The CDR3 runs 14 residues. CDR1 is DFQATT, CDR2 SNEGSKA, per germline (reference sequence). V was trimmed by 0 bases and J by 9 bases, leaving 12 bases between them. cDNA molecules, individually, were tagged with unique molecular identifiers. MiXCR, applied by TCRdb to the 5' RACE reads, yields one record per CDR3 protein. This table holds fewer than 30,000 distinct CDR3 sequences, roughly 5.4% found once. The V call is TRBV20-1, the J call TRBJ1-6, with a weak D call TRBD1 (5 bases). The clonotype comes from an adult who was a healthcare worker with PCR-confirmed SARS-CoV-2 infection or an uninfected control (not recorded which). The sequenced sample was whole blood. CDR3 DNA sequence: TGCAGTGCTAGAGATGCTCAGGGTTCTTCACCCCTCCACTTT. It codes for CSARDAQGSSPLHF.